In its sample, the clone carrying this TCR beta chain was seen once. The record originates from a study of blood T cell repertoires in COVID-19. Study at large: Acute and convalescent COVID-19 specimens originated in the United States, Italy and Spain. Sample material is recorded as cDNA or gDNA derived from T cells, B-cell-depleted T cells, or PBMCs.

Germline V gene sequence: CDR1 SQVTM, CDR2 ANQGSEA. The CDR3 totals 12 residues. Between the trimmed V and J ends, which lost 4 bases and 5 bases, there was a span of 11 bases. In the source study's methods: Estimation of nucleated cell counts was performed using reference gene primer amplification. Repertoires were generated with immunoSEQ multiplex PCR, while TCRdb's copy carries only in-frame clones and drops some. V, J and clone size derive from that table, while D and trimming were established from the DNA sequence. The data contain about 140,000 clones, about 80% of them singletons. The TCR comes from a woman aged 55 to 70 with acute or convalescent COVID-19. Sequenced material: peripheral blood. The chain has TRBV29-1 and TRBJ2-5; D gene ambiguous. The CDR3 loop is CSVVGFRETQYF. The CDR3 DNA reads as TGCAGCGTTGTCGGGTTTCGGGAGACCCAGTACTTC.